This TCR beta chain was recorded in a study of blood T cell repertoires in COVID-19. The overall study: Some COVID-19 samples were acute and others convalescent; all came from the United States, Italy and Spain.

In the original workflow: Counts of nucleated cells, estimated from reference gene primer amplification, were obtained. Sequencing used immunoSEQ multiplex PCR; TCRdb keeps in-frame clones, though not all of them. The DNA was the basis for D and trimming; V, J and clone size are from that table. This sample yields hundreds of thousands of clones, of which 86% are seen a single time; about an eighth belongs to the top ten. V lost 3 bases and J lost 3, with 12 bases in between. The length of the CDR3 is 14 residues. In germline, CDR1 is SGDLS, CDR2 YYNGEE. Specimen: peripheral blood. The receptor comes from an older woman with COVID-19, enrolled during active disease. V and J are TRBV9 and TRBJ1-1; TRBD1 might be the D (6 bases). The CDR3 here is CASSAHRADTEAFF. CDR3 nucleotides: TGTGCCAGCAGCGCCCACAGGGCGGACACTGAAGCTTTCTTT.